Listed below are T cell receptor beta chains from one sample, sequenced in a study of response to subunit inactivated influenza vaccine. TCRdb reanalysed the RT-PCR reads using MiXCR and keeps one entry per CDR3 protein. In the table there are some 600,000 distinct CDR3 sequences, around 13% of which are singletons. The sequenced sample was PBMCs from blood, obtained 14 days before vaccination. The receptors were sampled from a man aged 50 to 60 who received an inactivated influenza vaccine. CDR3s include the opening cysteine and the closing phenylalanine or tryptophan. D genes are given only for firm matches. Expanded clones get a size class; other rows say once, few or many, or leave the size out.

d_gene	v_gene	j_gene	abundance	CDR3nt	CDR3aa
NA	TRBV5-6	TRBJ2-3	few	TGTGCCAGCAGCTTGGGACAGTTGAGCACAGATACGCAGTATTTT	CASSLGQLSTDTQYF
NA	TRBV27	TRBJ2-5	few	TGTGCCAGTCACTCAGGGTCACAGTGGACGGGGACCCAGTACTTC	CASHSGSQWTGTQYF
TRBD1	TRBV29-1	TRBJ2-7	NA	TGCAGCGTTGAAGACAGGGACAGGGGGGACGAGCAGTACTTC	CSVEDRDRGDEQYF
NA	TRBV25-1	TRBJ1-1	NA	TGTGCCAGCAGTGTCAGGATTGGGACTGAAGCTTTCTTT	CASSVRIGTEAFF
TRBD2	TRBV12-3/TRBV12-4	TRBJ2-3	NA	TGTGCCAGCAGCCCAGGACTAGCGGGGGGGCTGACAGATACGCAGTATTTT	CASSPGLAGGLTDTQYF
NA	TRBV21-1	TRBJ2-3	NA	TGTGCCAGCAGCATTTTAGCGGGTACTAGCACAGATACGCAGTATTTT	CASSILAGTSTDTQYF
NA	TRBV20-1	TRBJ2-3	NA	TGCAGTGCTAGGGCCAACCTTGGCCCAGATACGCAGTATTTT	CSARANLGPDTQYF
NA	TRBV29-1	TRBJ2-5	few	TGCAGCGTGGAGTTTATGTACCAAGAGACCCAGTACTTC	CSVEFMYQETQYF
NA	TRBV19	TRBJ1-2	NA	TGTGCCAGTAGGGGGCAAGGGGTTGTCAACTATGGCTACACCTTC	CASRGQGVVNYGYTF
NA	TRBV3-1	TRBJ2-4	NA	TGTGCCAGCAGCCAAGCTTTGACGCGGCTAGCCAAAAACATTCAGTACTTC	CASSQALTRLAKNIQYF
TRBD2	TRBV7-8	TRBJ2-7	few	TGTGCCAGCAGCCCGGGGACTAGCGGAAACCTAGCCTACGAGCAGTACTTC	CASSPGTSGNLAYEQYF
TRBD2	TRBV5-1	TRBJ2-7	NA	TGCGCCAGCAGCTTGGTTCAGGCTAGCGGTCCCTACGAGCAGTACTTC	CASSLVQASGPYEQYF
TRBD2	TRBV18	TRBJ2-1	once	TGTGCCAGCTCACCACTGACTAGCAGCCCCAATGAGCAGTTCTTC	CASSPLTSSPNEQFF
NA	TRBV29-1	TRBJ2-1	few	TGCAGCGTCCCGGGATATTACAATGAGCAGTTCTTC	CSVPGYYNEQFF
NA	TRBV12-3/TRBV12-4	TRBJ2-7	NA	TGTGCCAGCAGTTTACCCGCGGCTGCGCCGAGCTCCTACGAGCAGTACTTC	CASSLPAAAPSSYEQYF
NA	TRBV18	TRBJ2-1	NA	TGTGCCAGCTCACGATTTAGCGGTGACAATGAGCAGTTCTTC	CASSRFSGDNEQFF
TRBD2	TRBV12-3/TRBV12-4	TRBJ2-1	few	TGTGCCAGCACGGCGGGAGGGCGGAATGAGCAGTTCTTC	CASTAGGRNEQFF
NA	TRBV4-1	TRBJ1-2	NA	TGCGCCAGCAGCCTTATCGGAGGCAGGGGTATTATAGGCTACACCTTC	CASSLIGGRGIIGYTF
NA	TRBV4-2	TRBJ1-5	few	TGTGCCAGCAGCCAAGCGTCGGCAAAAGGCAATCAGCCCCAGCATTTT	CASSQASAKGNQPQHF
TRBD1	TRBV28	TRBJ1-5	NA	TGTGCCAGCAGTCGACCTTGGACAGGGTATACTTTGCAGCCCCAGCATTTT	CASSRPWTGYTLQPQHF
NA	TRBV3-1	TRBJ1-3	NA	TGTGCCAGCAGCTCTTCCACCGGGAACACCATATATTTT	CASSSSTGNTIYF
TRBD1	TRBV7-8	TRBJ1-2	many	TGTGCCAGCAGCTTGTCGCGAAACAGGGGAACAAACTCTGGCTACACCTTC	CASSLSRNRGTNSGYTF
NA	TRBV28	TRBJ2-1	many	TGTGCCAGCATCTCACCAGGGAGTAGGAATGAGCAGTTCTTC	CASISPGSRNEQFF
TRBD1	TRBV4-2	TRBJ2-3	few	TGTGCCAGCAGCCAAGATCCGGACAGGGGAGATACGCAGTATTTT	CASSQDPDRGDTQYF
NA	TRBV6-4	TRBJ2-3	NA	TGTGCCAGCAGTCGGAGCAGGGCTGGGACAGATACGCAGTATTTT	CASSRSRAGTDTQYF
NA	TRBV20-1	TRBJ2-7	NA	TGCAGTGCTAGAGATCTTTTAGTCTCCTACGAGCAGTACTTC	CSARDLLVSYEQYF
TRBD1	TRBV4-1	TRBJ2-7	NA	TGCGCCAGCAGCCAGGGACAGGGTTCCCACGAGCAGTACTTC	CASSQGQGSHEQYF
TRBD2	TRBV10-3	TRBJ2-5	NA	TGTGCCATCAGTGAGTCAGGTAGCGGGGGGAGAGAGACCCAGTACTTC	CAISESGSGGRETQYF
NA	TRBV27	TRBJ2-1	few	TGTGCCAGCAGTTATGGGGGCTATAACTACAATGAGCAGTTCTTC	CASSYGGYNYNEQFF